This entry features one TCR beta chain sequence. This clone was picked up a small number of times. No cognate antigen has been identified for it. No base-level quality is on record; no much larger clone is a single base apart. CDR1 GTSNPN and CDR2 SVGIG are derived from the germline V gene (reference sequence). V ends up 3 bases short and J 8 bases short, with an unmatched junction base count of 6. Including cysteine and phenylalanine, the CDR3 has 14 amino acids. The CDR3 DNA has 42 bases and is translated from base 1. The data were taken from a study of cytomegalovirus exposure and HLA in healthy donors (dated by TCRdb to the late 2010s). Study-wide context: An earlier analysis of some 550 of the donors reported approximately 270 Gb of sequence data and about 100 million unique TCR beta sequences from 150 million to 200 million T cells. An early release covering just under 650 HLA-typed donors comprised approximately 300 gigabases of sequencing data and around 80 million unique TCR sequences. Of the roughly 400 genotyped donors, 65% to 90% fell in the genetic ancestry cluster associated with self-reported Caucasian donors. The study aimed to test whether signatures of past pathogen exposure could be identified by cataloging public T cell receptors. The T cell repertoires of under 700 subjects were profiled by immunosequencing and related to cytomegalovirus serostatus. A separate validation cohort of about 110 different subjects was used in addition to the roughly 670-subject first cohort. To predict cytomegalovirus infection status, the study combined high-throughput TCR immunosequencing, statistical association of individual TCRs with disease status, and machine learning. In a later analysis, previously published TCR beta repertoires from more than 500 donors were re-analyzed and high-resolution HLA genotyping was added so that TCR occurrence patterns could be studied. In the later analysis, no new phenotypic data were used to find candidate immune exposures; instead, reliance was placed on TCR beta sequences and their occurrence across donors. In an earlier analysis of 587 of the donors, high-throughput TCR beta sequencing was used to judge whether each TCR beta V gene segment behaved as functional or pseudogenic. Donor age, sex, ethnicity and CMV serostatus were collected together with the repertoire data. In a later genetic analysis, genome-wide SNP genotypes for 398 of the 666 donors were used, and that subset was treated as a discovery cohort. All discovery cohort repertoires had been generated on a single sequencing platform. HLA typing included class I and class II loci at four-digit resolution. The number of typed donors differed by locus: roughly 629-640 for A, B, C, DRB1 and DQB1; approximately 540 for DQA1; some 610 for DPA1; and roughly 470 for DPB1. Roughly 5 DR-DQ haplotypes were handled as single units for association and clustering, since linkage in the cohort was strong. Among around 400 genotyped donors of the cohort, an average of about 240,000 unique TCR beta nucleotide sequences was sequenced per donor, of which 15% to 20% were non-productive. Results the study describes overall, beyond this receptor: Because some donors lacked HLA typing at each locus, the association tests relied only on the typed subset. Presence/absence analyses assumed roughly uniform sequencing depth across donors, an assumption that may not hold. Correlated functional status among segregating V segments might be attributable to linkage disequilibrium, but an unknown experimental factor could not be ruled out. According to the authors, the approach could potentially be generalized to other disease states and immunological phenotypes. In an earlier analysis of roughly 560 of the donors, most TCR beta V segments were observed in productive rearrangements about 87% or about 30% of the time, broadly matching IMGT annotations. A few of the identified cytomegalovirus-associated TCR beta chains were confirmed in vitro to be specific for cytomegalovirus antigens. Compared with equally common non-associated chains, HLA-associated TCR beta chains in a later analysis were more clonally expanded and had lower generation probabilities. Most TCR sequences were seen in very few donors, while some public TCRs were found in many individuals. Because counts were too low, 15 to 20 rarely observed V segments, including chromosome 9 orphons, were excluded from the earlier analysis of around 590 of the donors. A group of highly shared sequence variants was considered likely to be a technical artifact of the sequencing pipeline. In a later analysis, most CMV-associated TCR beta chains were found to appear HLA-restricted, with HLA associations seemingly driven largely by CMV exposure. CMV serostatus was the only immune exposure information available for the cohort. A later analysis found that TCR association rates varied across HLA loci, with DRB1 alleles showing the most associated TCRs and HLA-C alleles the fewest. In both the original and validation cohorts, the classifier was reported to diagnose cytomegalovirus status with high specificity and sensitivity. Assigning TCR associations to individual alleles was difficult when HLA alleles, especially DR and DQ, strongly co-occurred. In a later genetic analysis, a missense DCLRE1C variant was associated with V-gene and J-gene trimming of TCR beta chains, and the association was replicated in an independent cohort. The study gave a list of 150 to 200 TCR beta chains associated with cytomegalovirus. Specific HLA alleles were associated with 15,000 to 20,000 TCR beta sequences at a false discovery rate of 0.05 in a later analysis. Some IMGT-functional V segments, including TRBV6-2 and TRBV6-3, could not be told apart with the 87-base-pair reads, so those segments were excluded. In a later analysis, several top co-occurrence clusters were reported to appear linked to parvovirus B19, influenza, CMV and Epstein-Barr virus. Only TCR beta chains were sequenced in this cohort, and the absence of alpha or paired-chain data limited detectable features. Compared with the approximately 670-donor mean, donors in an Asian-associated ancestry cluster had fewer N-insertions in productive TCRs, according to a later genetic analysis. A further reported finding was that TCR beta sequences accurately predicted the HLA-A and HLA-B alleles for most subjects in the first cohort.

Library preparation employed the immunoSEQ multiplex PCR assay. For the multiplex PCR, a mixture combining 60 forward primers for TCR Vbeta segments and 13 reverse primers for TCR Jbeta segments was used. A multiplex PCR assay on genomic DNA amplified the CDR3 region of rearranged TCR beta genes. On the Illumina HiSeq System, the amplified TCR beta libraries were sequenced as 87-base-pair reads. The authors' analysis ran thus. Across the roughly 670 repertoires, a later analysis counted tens of millions of unique TCR beta chains, some 11 million of which were shared by at least two donors. Raw reads were error-corrected and collapsed into unique sequences with a nearest-neighbor algorithm that merged closely related sequences to remove PCR and sequencing errors. V, D and J gene segments were assigned by aligning CDR3 sequences to IMGT reference sequences. For a sequence to be retained, a match of at least six nucleotides to both a V gene segment and a J gene segment was required. Rearrangements were called productive when the CDR3 lacked stop codons and stayed in frame with V and J; all others were non-productive. CDR3 was defined by IMGT convention, running from the second conserved V-encoded cysteine to the conserved J-encoded phenylalanine. In an earlier analysis of more than 550 of the donors, sequences lacking an unambiguous match to a single V gene segment were excluded. An earlier analysis of a few hundred of the donors called V segments functional above 56.7% productive rearrangements and segregating when the between-donor standard deviation exceeded 5%. A statistical classification framework was built for diagnosing cytomegalovirus status from the catalog of TCR beta chain sequences. In a later analysis, V and J genes were assigned by comparing TCR nucleotide sequences against IMGT/GENE-DB human TR gene sequences. Using the TCRdist pipeline, a later analysis assigned CDR3 sequences along with most-parsimonious VDJ recombination scenarios. A later analysis defined each TCR beta chain by its CDR3 amino acid sequence plus V-gene family, and excluded reads lacking a unique V-gene family. In a later analysis, several hundred highly shared, low-generation-probability nucleotide sequences were removed to address suspected cross-contamination and a sequencing artifact. For each public chain, a later analysis derived a clonal expansion index from normalized ranks of inferred template counts within each repertoire. Generation probabilities in a later analysis came from a VDJ recombination model fitted to out-of-frame rearrangements, and those results were checked against IGoR. In a later analysis, TCR-TCR, TCR-HLA and TCR-CMV co-occurrence was scored with hypergeometric tests, and a repertoire-size bias correction was applied to TCR pairs. False discovery rates were estimated in a later analysis by permuting HLA or CMV assignments 20 times. In a later analysis, co-occurring TCRs were grouped with DBSCAN, and TCRdist sequence similarity was added when clustering was performed within HLA-allele-positive subsets. Co-occurrence clustering excluded repertoires with fewer than 30,000 or more than 120,000 public chains, plus five with anomalous nucleotide sharing. Here the immuneACCESS table is served through TCRdb, limited to in-frame sequences with V and J called. Missing clones are a known gap in these copies; in checked studies unresolved V genes cover under half, and the rest lacks a known reason. V and J calls and clone size come straight from that table; D and trimming were deduced from the DNA. The sample has 130,000 or so clones on record, roughly 74% of them singletons. About 3.5% of the sample is held by the ten biggest clonotypes.

In total, roughly 710 healthy bone marrow donors made up the cohort. All cohort members were sampled while nominally healthy, although unrecorded immune exposures were likely present. The donor was CMV seronegative and belonged to the group of over 300 seronegative cohort members. A peripheral blood sample was provided by each donor, and peripheral blood mononuclear cells were used for TCR beta sequencing. The Qiagen DNeasy Blood Extraction Kit was used to extract genomic DNA from the blood cell samples. The chain uses TRBV30 and TRBJ1-6; 8 bases in the junction line up with TRBD1. The sample consisted of PBMCs. This clonotype was sampled from a man in his forties or fifties in good health and CMV-seronegative. The DNA sequence reads TGTGCCTGGAGCTTGGACAGGGTATATTCACCCCTCCACTTT. This is translated as CAWSLDRVYSPLHF.